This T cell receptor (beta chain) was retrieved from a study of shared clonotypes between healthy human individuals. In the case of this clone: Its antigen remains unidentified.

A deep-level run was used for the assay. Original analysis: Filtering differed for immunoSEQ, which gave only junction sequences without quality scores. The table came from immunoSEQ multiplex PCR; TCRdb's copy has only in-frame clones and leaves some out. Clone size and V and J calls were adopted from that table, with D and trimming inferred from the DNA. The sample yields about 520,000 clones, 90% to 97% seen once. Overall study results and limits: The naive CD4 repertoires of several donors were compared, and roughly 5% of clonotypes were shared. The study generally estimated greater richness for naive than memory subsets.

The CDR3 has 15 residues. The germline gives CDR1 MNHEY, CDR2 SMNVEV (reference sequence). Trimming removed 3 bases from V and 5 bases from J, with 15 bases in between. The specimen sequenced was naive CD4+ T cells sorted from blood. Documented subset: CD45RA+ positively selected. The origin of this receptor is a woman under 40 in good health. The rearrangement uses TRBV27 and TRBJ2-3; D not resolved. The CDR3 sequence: CASSFGRLRRDTQYF. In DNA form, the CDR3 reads TGTGCCAGCAGTTTTGGGCGGTTAAGGAGAGATACGCAGTATTTT.